Sequencing of this T cell receptor beta chain was carried out in a study of blood T cell repertoires in COVID-19. The study recruited people aged roughly 18 to 100 years across roughly 23 US areas. Germline-derived CDR1 and CDR2 are LGHDT and YNNKEL (reference sequence). The CDR3 length is 13 residues. V lost 4 bases to trimming and J lost 3 bases, with 8 bases between them. Source study methods: Amplification of reference gene primers provided the estimated nucleated cell counts. The protocol was immunoSEQ multiplex PCR, while the TCRdb copy is restricted to in-frame clones and leaves out a portion. V and J calls and clone size are copied from that table; D and trimming were computed from the DNA. The sample yields 300,000 to 400,000 clones, around 87% seen once.

Sequences were obtained from PBMCs or T cells enriched from blood (not recorded which). The sequence was obtained from a woman aged 25 to 39 with acute COVID-19. The chain couples TRBV3-1 (or the pseudogene TRBV3-2) to TRBJ2-3; a weak D match, TRBD2 (5 bases). The chain's CDR3 is CASSRTGTDTQYF. CDR3 coding DNA: TGTGCCAGCAGCCGCACGGGAACAGATACGCAGTATTTT.